This is a list of T cell receptor beta chains from one sample in a study of multiple sclerosis patients with progressive multifocal leukoencephalopathy. The protocol was immunoSEQ multiplex PCR, while the TCRdb copy is restricted to in-frame clones and leaves out a portion. The table records fewer than 40,000 clones, around 90% of them present only once. The material was PBMCs, obtained from a patient treated with natalizumab. The receptors shown here come from a woman aged 40 to 49 with progressive multifocal leukoencephalopathy. CDR3s leave out the opening cysteine and the closing phenylalanine or tryptophan.

J gene	V gene	CDR3 protein
TRBJ2-1	TRBV25-1	ASSEGIPHEQF
NA	TRBV7-9	ASSYSLGKYEQY
TRBJ1-1	TRBV6-5	ASSSNRGRDTEAF
TRBJ2-2	TRBV6-6	ASNPAGGRGELF
TRBJ2-3	TRBV28	ASSLQGVGDTQY
TRBJ1-4	TRBV4-2	ASSQDAGQGALGTNEKLF
TRBJ1-5	TRBV6-5	ASSSQGNQPQH
TRBJ2-5	TRBV5-1	ASSFRETQY
TRBJ1-2	TRBV11-2	ASSLIGQVDGYGYT
TRBJ1-5	TRBV7-9	ASSLDNQPQH
TRBJ1-5	TRBV7-2	ASSLVGTANQPQH
TRBJ2-2	TRBV30	AWSGMDTGELF
TRBJ2-7	TRBV7-2	ASSIRTGGNYEQY
TRBJ2-1	TRBV30	AWKGQGRRNEQF
TRBJ2-1	TRBV19	ASTGGTGSYNEQF